This TCR beta chain was captured by sequencing in a study of shared clonotypes between healthy human individuals. Notes on the study in general: Donors were few, which limited the genetic and exposure-history diversity represented.

Original data processing: As immunoSEQ supplied junction-only sequences (without quality scores), filtering differed. The method was immunoSEQ multiplex PCR; TCRdb's version includes in-frame clones alone and lacks a portion of them. That table supplies the V and J calls and clone size; D and trimming were determined from the DNA. Of 520,000 or so clones listed, 70% to 80% are singletons. With 3 bases removed from V and 6 bases from J, the gap between germline ends came to 17 bases. CDR3 size: 15 residues. Per the germline V gene, CDR1 is LNHDA and CDR2 is SQIVND (reference sequence). Worth noting for this clone: Its antigen is still unknown.

Donors had no recently reported acute infections or vaccinations and were HIV-negative. All donors were Caucasian adults living in Nashville, Tennessee. Material for sequencing was PBMCs. This chain links TRBV19 with TRBJ2-5; D call uncertain. The TCR was taken from a middle-aged woman in good health. Some clones in this sample may be carry-over from other donors' samples. Here the CDR3 reads CASSMRQTNWKTQYF. The CDR3 nucleotides read TGTGCCAGTAGTATGCGGCAGACCAACTGGAAGACCCAGTACTTC.